This TCR beta chain was retrieved from a study of blood T cell repertoires in COVID-19. In the authors' methods: Amplifying reference gene primers gave estimates of nucleated cell counts. TCRdb keeps only in-frame clones here, not all; method: immunoSEQ multiplex PCR. V, J and clone size were drawn from that table, and D and trimming were deduced from the DNA. The sample lists tens of thousands of clones; 81% were seen once. V shed 3 bases, J shed 7 bases, and the junction held 8 bases outside the gene matches. Germline CDR1 reads MNHNS; CDR2 reads SASEGT. The CDR3 consists of 15 residues. The TCR comes from a man at least 80 years old with COVID-19, enrolled during active disease. The chain uses TRBV6-1 and TRBJ1-5; TRBD1 matches 8 bases. Sequencing was performed on peripheral blood. CDR3 sequence: CASSEILGQEQPQHF. The DNA for the CDR3 is TGTGCCAGCAGTGAGATATTGGGACAGGAGCAGCCCCAGCATTTT.